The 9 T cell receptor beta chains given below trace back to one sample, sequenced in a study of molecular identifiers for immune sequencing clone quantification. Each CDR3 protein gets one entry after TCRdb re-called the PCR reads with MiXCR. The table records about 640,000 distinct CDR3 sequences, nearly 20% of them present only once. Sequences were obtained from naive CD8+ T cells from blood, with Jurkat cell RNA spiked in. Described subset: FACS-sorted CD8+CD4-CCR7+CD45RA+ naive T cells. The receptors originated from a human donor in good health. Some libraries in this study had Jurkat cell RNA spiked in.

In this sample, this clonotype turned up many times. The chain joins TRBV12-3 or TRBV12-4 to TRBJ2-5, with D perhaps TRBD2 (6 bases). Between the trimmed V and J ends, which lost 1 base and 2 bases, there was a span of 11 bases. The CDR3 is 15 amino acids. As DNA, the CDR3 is TGTGCCAGCAGTTTAGGCGGGGCAGTTCAAGAGACCCAGTACTTC. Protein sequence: CASSLGGAVQETQYF.

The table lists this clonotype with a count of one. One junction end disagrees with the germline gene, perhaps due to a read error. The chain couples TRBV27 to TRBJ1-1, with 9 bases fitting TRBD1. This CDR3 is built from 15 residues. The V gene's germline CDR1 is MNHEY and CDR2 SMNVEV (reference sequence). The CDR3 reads CTSSSGTGSGTEAFF. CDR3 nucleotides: TGTACCAGCAGTTCCGGGACAGGGTCGGGCACTGAAGCTTTCTTT.

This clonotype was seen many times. The CDR3 sequence: CASSLVTIATNEKLFF. In DNA, the CDR3 is TGTGCCAGCAGCTTAGTCACAATTGCAACTAATGAAAAACTGTTTTTT. This chain connects TRBV7-9 to TRBJ1-4; D not resolved. Germline CDR1 reads SEHNR; CDR2 reads FQNEAQ (reference sequence). The CDR3 spans 16 residues. Trimming stripped 1 base from V and 0 bases from J, with 9 bases between. Using reference TRBV7-9 and TRBJ1-4 for the parts outside the CDR3, the full variable domain is DTGVSQNPRHKITKRGQNVTFRCDPISEHNRLYWYRQTLGQGPEFLTYFQNEAQLEKSRLLSDRFSAERPKGSFSTLEIQRTEQGDSAMYLCASSLVTIATNEKLFFGSGTQLSVL.

The CDR3 DNA sequence: TGTGCCAGCAGTGAATTGAGGGTAGCGGGAATCTACGAGCAGTACTTC. It codes for CASSELRVAGIYEQYF. The genes are TRBV27 and TRBJ2-7; 8 nucleotides line up with TRBD2. With V trimmed by 5 bases and J by 3 bases, 12 bases remained unmatched. Looked up from germline, CDR1 is MNHEY and CDR2 is SMNVEV (reference sequence). CDR3 length equals 16 residues.

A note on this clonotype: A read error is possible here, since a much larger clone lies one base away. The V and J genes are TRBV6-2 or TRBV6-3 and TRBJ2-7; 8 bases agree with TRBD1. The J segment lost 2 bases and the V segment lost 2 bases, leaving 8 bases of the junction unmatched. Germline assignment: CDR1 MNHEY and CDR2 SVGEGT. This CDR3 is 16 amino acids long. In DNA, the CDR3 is TGTGCCAGCAGTTACCGGTTTGGGACAGGCACCTACGAGCAGTACTTC. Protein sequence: CASSYRFGTGTYEQYF.

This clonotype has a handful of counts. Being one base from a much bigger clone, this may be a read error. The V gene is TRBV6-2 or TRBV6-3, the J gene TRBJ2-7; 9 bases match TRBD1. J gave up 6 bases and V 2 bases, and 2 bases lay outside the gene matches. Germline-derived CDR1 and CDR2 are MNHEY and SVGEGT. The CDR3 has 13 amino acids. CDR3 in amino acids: CASSYGTGFEQYF. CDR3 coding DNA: TGTGCCAGCAGTTACGGGACAGGGTTCGAGCAGTACTTC.

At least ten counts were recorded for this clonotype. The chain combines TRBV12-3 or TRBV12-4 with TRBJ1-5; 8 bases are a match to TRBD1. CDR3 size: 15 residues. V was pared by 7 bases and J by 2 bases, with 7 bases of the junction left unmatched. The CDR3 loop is CASTRTGQGNQPQHF. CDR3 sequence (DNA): TGTGCCAGCACCCGGACAGGGCAAGGCAATCAGCCCCAGCATTTT.

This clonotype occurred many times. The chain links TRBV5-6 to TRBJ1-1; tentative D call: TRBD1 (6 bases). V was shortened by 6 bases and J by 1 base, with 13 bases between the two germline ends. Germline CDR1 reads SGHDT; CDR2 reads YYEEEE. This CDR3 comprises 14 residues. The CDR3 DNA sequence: TGTGCCAGCAACTGGGGGCGGTCGAACACTGAAGCTTTCTTT. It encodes CASNWGRSNTEAFF.

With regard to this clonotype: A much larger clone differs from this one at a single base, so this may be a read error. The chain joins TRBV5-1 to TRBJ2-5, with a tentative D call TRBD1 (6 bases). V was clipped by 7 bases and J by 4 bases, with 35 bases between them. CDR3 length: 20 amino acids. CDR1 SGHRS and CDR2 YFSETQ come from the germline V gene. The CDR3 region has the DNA TGCGCCAGCTTTGATTATGAAGCGACAGGCAAGGCCGTAAGGCGAGAGACCCAGTACTTC. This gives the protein CASFDYEATGKAVRRETQYF.